These 5 T cell receptor beta chains were all obtained from the same sample, sequenced in a study of T cells of healthy individuals. TCRdb ran MiXCR on the 5' RACE reads and lists one entry per CDR3 protein. The sample has fewer than 75,000 distinct CDR3 sequences, under 20% seen once; the top ten hold about 4.3%. The receptors were sampled from a human donor in good health.

This clonotype was picked up a small number of times. The chain is built from TRBV30 and TRBJ1-1, with D possibly being TRBD1 (6 bases). V was trimmed by 0 bases and J by 6 bases, leaving 8 bases between them. The CDR3 spans 12 residues. Germline CDR1 is GTSNPN and CDR2 is SVGIG (reference sequence). CDR3 coding DNA: TGTGCCTGGAGTGTACAGGGCCCTGAAGCTTTCTTT. Protein sequence: CAWSVQGPEAFF.

This clonotype occurred many times. The rearrangement uses TRBV9 and TRBJ2-7; weak D call: TRBD2 (5 bases). Between the trimmed V and J ends, which lost 0 bases and 2 bases, there was a span of 12 bases. The CDR3 loop spans 15 amino acids. Germline V gene data show CDR1 as SGDLS and CDR2 as YYNGEE. The CDR3 DNA follows: TGTGCCAGCAGCGTAGGTGGCGGAGGTCCCTACGAGCAGTACTTC. Translated: CASSVGGGGPYEQYF.

This clonotype was observed at least ten times. The chain links TRBV4-2 to TRBJ2-1; 10 bases fit TRBD2. The J segment lost 7 bases and the V segment lost 0 bases, leaving 3 bases of the junction unmatched. The CDR3 runs to 15 residues. Per the germline V gene, CDR1 is LGHNA and CDR2 is YNFKEQ. The CDR3 sequence: CASSQETSGVNEQFF. DNA of the CDR3: TGTGCCAGCAGCCAAGAAACTAGCGGGGTGAATGAGCAGTTCTTC.

This clonotype turned up a few times. The V gene is TRBV4-1, the J gene TRBJ1-5; 7 nucleotides match TRBD1. J gave up 3 bases and V 3 bases, and 5 bases lay outside the gene matches. This CDR3 is built from 15 residues. Germline V gene sequence: CDR1 MGHRA, CDR2 YSYEKL. CDR3 in amino acids: CASSHPGQFNQPQHF. For the CDR3, the DNA is TGCGCCAGCAGCCACCCGGGACAGTTCAATCAGCCCCAGCATTTT.

The CDR3 DNA follows: TGTGCCAGCAGCTCTCCGCTAGCGGGGGGGAGCGCGACCCAGTACTTC. Translated: CASSSPLAGGSATQYF. The rearrangement joins TRBV7-2 to TRBJ2-5; 12 nucleotides match TRBD2. Germline V lookup: CDR1 SGHTA, CDR2 FQGNSA. This CDR3 spans 16 amino acids. J gave up 7 bases and V 4 bases, and 10 bases lay outside the gene matches.